The rows below give T cell receptor beta chains drawn from one sample of a study of blood T cell repertoires in COVID-19. Sequenced by immunoSEQ multiplex PCR; TCRdb stores in-frame clones only, minus some. This repertoire shows about 98,000 clones, approximately 84% found once; its top ten account for about 10%. Specimen: peripheral blood. Source of these receptors: an elderly woman with acute or convalescent COVID-19. Both conserved end residues are part of each CDR3. A D gene is named only where the DNA matches it firmly. The size entry is marked missing in some rows and otherwise reads once, few, many or a size class.

d_call	j_call	v_call	clone_size	cdr3_aa	cdr3_nt
TRBD1	TRBJ2-1	TRBV5-1	.	CASGGTGLYNEQFF	TGCGCCAGCGGCGGGACAGGACTATACAATGAGCAGTTCTTC
TRBD1	TRBJ1-6	TRBV6-5	.	CASRPTGALPPLHF	TGTGCCAGCAGACCGACAGGGGCGCTGCCACCCCTCCACTTT
TRBD1	TRBJ1-1	TRBV19	.	CASSKRDSDSNTEAFF	TGTGCCAGTAGTAAACGGGACAGCGACTCGAACACTGAAGCTTTCTTT
.	TRBJ1-5	TRBV27	.	CASSSGYQPQHF	TGTGCCAGCAGTTCGGGATATCAGCCCCAGCATTTT
.	TRBJ1-2	TRBV28	.	CASSLGSTRYGYTF	TGTGCCAGCAGTTTAGGGAGTACCCGATATGGCTACACCTTC
.	TRBJ2-3	TRBV9	.	CASSVGGLVLTDTQYF	TGTGCCAGCAGCGTAGGGGGGCTAGTCCTAACAGATACGCAGTATTTT
.	TRBJ1-1	TRBV6-4	.	CASTDGGGVAFF	TGTGCCAGCACAGACGGGGGTGGTGTAGCTTTCTTT
.	TRBJ2-2	TRBV3-1/TRBV3-2	.	CASSPNTGELFF	TGTGCCAGCAGCCCTAACACCGGGGAGCTGTTTTTT
TRBD1	TRBJ1-4	TRBV6-5	.	CASRPTGGTNEKLFF	TGTGCCAGCAGACCTACAGGGGGAACTAATGAAAAACTGTTTTTT
.	TRBJ2-3	TRBV5-5	.	CASSRQELADTQYF	TGTGCCAGCAGCAGACAGGAACTGGCAGATACGCAGTATTTT
TRBD1	TRBJ2-3	TRBV2	.	CASSYDRGLSTDTQYF	TGTGCCAGCAGTTATGACAGGGGCCTTAGCACAGATACGCAGTATTTT
TRBD1	TRBJ1-5	TRBV6-2/TRBV6-3	.	CASSNQGAWDQPQHF	TGTGCCAGCAGTAATCAGGGGGCATGGGATCAGCCCCAGCATTTT
.	TRBJ1-3	TRBV6-5	.	CASSRTGSSGNTIYF	TGTGCCAGCAGTCGAACAGGGTCCTCTGGAAACACCATATATTTT
TRBD1	TRBJ1-4	TRBV7-6	.	CASSLTGTGFNEKLFF	TGTGCCAGCAGCTTGACCGGGACAGGGTTTAATGAAAAACTGTTTTTT
.	TRBJ1-5	TRBV19	.	CASRTLNRAQPQHF	TGTGCCAGTAGGACCCTAAACAGGGCTCAGCCCCAGCATTTT
.	TRBJ1-1	TRBV7-6	.	CASSLGEGQNTEAFF	TGTGCCAGCAGCTTAGGTGAGGGACAGAACACTGAAGCTTTCTTT
TRBD1	TRBJ2-2	TRBV28	few	CASTRRPGGTGELFF	TGTGCCAGCACTCGAAGACCAGGGGGTACCGGGGAGCTGTTTTTT
.	TRBJ1-1	TRBV4-2	few	CASSQTFRMNTEAFF	TGTGCCAGCAGCCAAACCTTTAGAATGAACACTGAAGCTTTCTTT
.	TRBJ2-2	TRBV6-2/TRBV6-3	.	CASSYQLGGSNTGELFF	TGTGCCAGCAGTTACCAATTGGGGGGATCGAACACCGGGGAGCTGTTTTTT
TRBD2	TRBJ2-2	TRBV11-3	.	CASSPGGPGTGELFF	TGTGCCAGCTCCCCGGGGGGGCCGGGGACCGGGGAGCTGTTTTTT
TRBD2	TRBJ2-3	TRBV20-1	few	CSASRGGDTQYF	TGCAGTGCTAGTCGGGGGGGAGATACGCAGTATTTT
.	TRBJ1-2	TRBV21-1	once	CASSSRTQTNYGYTF	TGTGCCAGCAGCAGCCGGACTCAGACTAACTATGGCTACACCTTC
.	TRBJ1-5	TRBV10-2	.	CASSTVEQPQHF	TGCGCCAGCTCGACAGTAGAGCAGCCCCAGCATTTT
.	TRBJ2-1	TRBV18	.	CASSPLSGISYNEQFF	TGTGCCAGCTCTCCTTTAAGCGGAATCTCCTACAATGAGCAGTTCTTC
TRBD1	TRBJ1-2	TRBV6-2/TRBV6-3	.	CASSRGLGGYTF	TGTGCCAGCAGCAGGGGGCTGGGAGGCTACACCTTC
.	TRBJ1-6	TRBV27	.	CASSPNGGASNSPLHF	TGTGCCAGCAGTCCCAATGGGGGGGCAAGCAATTCACCCCTCCACTTT
.	TRBJ1-5	TRBV5-4	.	CASSPGINQPQHF	TGTGCCAGCAGCCCCGGGATCAATCAGCCCCAGCATTTT
.	TRBJ1-2	TRBV28	.	CASSLMQSGGYTF	TGTGCCAGCAGTCTCATGCAAAGCGGGGGCTACACCTTC
TRBD2	TRBJ2-6	TRBV11-2	once	CASSRLGGLGANVLTF	TGTGCCAGCAGCCGTCTGGGAGGGCTCGGGGCCAACGTCCTGACTTTC
.	TRBJ1-6	TRBV10-2	.	CASQTVLSSYNSPLHF	TGCGCCAGTCAGACAGTTCTCAGCTCCTATAATTCACCCCTCCACTTT
TRBD1	TRBJ2-1	TRBV7-9	.	CASSVGQGAYNEQFF	TGTGCCAGCAGCGTTGGACAGGGGGCTTACAATGAGCAGTTCTTC
.	TRBJ2-7	TRBV2	once	CASSVGETYEQYF	TGTGCCAGCAGTGTAGGGGAAACCTACGAGCAGTACTTC
TRBD2	TRBJ2-7	TRBV5-5	.	CASRPLAGVTYEQYF	TGTGCCAGCAGGCCACTAGCGGGGGTGACCTACGAGCAGTACTTC
.	TRBJ2-1	TRBV7-6	.	CASSLVGAGEQFF	TGTGCCAGCAGCTTGGTAGGGGCGGGGGAGCAGTTCTTC
TRBD1	TRBJ1-4	TRBV25-1	once	CASSGRDRDSNEKLFF	TGTGCCAGCAGTGGCCGGGACAGGGATAGTAATGAAAAACTGTTTTTT
.	TRBJ1-5	TRBV6-2/TRBV6-3	.	CASSYRPYSNQPQHF	TGTGCCAGCAGTTACCGCCCCTATAGCAATCAGCCCCAGCATTTT
.	TRBJ1-1	TRBV18	.	CASSPNTDRTNTEAFF	TGTGCCAGCTCACCTAACACGGACAGAACGAACACTGAAGCTTTCTTT
TRBD1	TRBJ2-3	TRBV6-2/TRBV6-3	.	CASSSPTGSLHTQYF	TGTGCCAGCAGTTCCCCGACAGGGAGTTTACATACGCAGTATTTT
.	TRBJ1-3	TRBV14	.	CASSQDPRVGNTIYF	TGTGCCAGCAGCCAAGACCCCAGGGTTGGAAACACCATATATTTT
.	TRBJ2-7	TRBV7-2	.	CASSLYNAGEQYF	TGTGCCAGCAGCTTATATAACGCCGGCGAGCAGTACTTC
.	TRBJ2-1	TRBV4-1	.	CASSRSGGGGTDNEQFF	TGCGCCAGCAGCCGTTCAGGGGGCGGGGGTACGGACAATGAGCAGTTCTTC
TRBD1	TRBJ2-6	TRBV7-9	.	CASSTDRGAVNVLTF	TGTGCCAGCAGCACCGACAGGGGGGCCGTCAACGTCCTGACTTTC
TRBD1	TRBJ2-7	TRBV11-2	.	CASSLPQGANEQYF	TGTGCCAGCAGCTTGCCGCAGGGGGCTAACGAGCAGTACTTC
TRBD1	TRBJ2-2	TRBV28	once	CATHPGTGTGVSGELFF	TGTGCCACTCATCCCGGTACCGGGACAGGGGTATCCGGGGAGCTGTTTTTT
.	TRBJ2-7	TRBV4-3	.	CASSQDRLFNSYEQYF	TGCGCCAGCAGCCAAGATCGACTATTTAATTCCTACGAGCAGTACTTC
.	TRBJ1-1	TRBV18	.	CASSPMGNTEAFF	TGTGCCAGCTCCCCCATGGGCAACACTGAAGCTTTCTTT
TRBD1	TRBJ2-1	TRBV28	.	CASSPPGQGAENEQFF	TGTGCCAGCAGTCCCCCGGGACAGGGGGCAGAAAATGAGCAGTTCTTC
.	TRBJ2-7	TRBV14	once	CASSLDTGEQYF	TGTGCCAGCAGCCTCGACACAGGCGAGCAGTACTTC
TRBD1	TRBJ1-1	TRBV5-1	few	CASSWGQGAEAFF	TGCGCCAGCAGCTGGGGACAGGGAGCTGAAGCTTTCTTT
TRBD1	TRBJ1-1	TRBV6-5	.	CASTPRSTGDAFF	TGTGCCAGCACCCCCCGATCGACAGGGGACGCTTTCTTT
TRBD1	TRBJ2-3	TRBV19	.	CASRGQGTADTQYF	TGTGCCAGTAGGGGACAGGGGACGGCAGATACGCAGTATTTT
.	TRBJ1-1	TRBV19	many	CASSIIGGTSSEAFF	TGTGCCAGTAGTATAATCGGGGGAACCTCATCCGAAGCTTTCTTT
TRBD1	TRBJ1-2	TRBV4-1	.	CASSQVYPGTGAGYTF	TGCGCCAGCAGCCAAGTTTATCCCGGGACAGGGGCCGGCTACACCTTC
TRBD1	TRBJ2-1	TRBV9	.	CASSPQGQAHAYNEQFF	TGTGCCAGCAGCCCCCAGGGACAGGCCCACGCCTACAATGAGCAGTTCTTC
TRBD1	TRBJ2-5	TRBV14	.	CASSQGTRQGSQYF	TGTGCCAGCAGCCAAGGAACAAGACAGGGATCCCAGTACTTC
.	TRBJ1-4	TRBV6-5	.	CASIPARGGNEKLFF	TGTGCCAGCATTCCAGCTCGGGGTGGAAATGAAAAACTGTTTTTT
TRBD1	TRBJ2-7	TRBV18	.	CASSPGQGDEQYF	TGTGCCAGCTCACCCGGACAGGGTGACGAGCAGTACTTC
.	TRBJ1-1	TRBV28	few	CASSPGFNTEAFF	TGTGCCAGCAGTCCCGGGTTCAACACTGAAGCTTTCTTT
.	TRBJ2-7	TRBV6-5	.	CASRPLTRIPYEQYF	TGTGCCAGCAGACCACTAACACGGATCCCCTACGAGCAGTACTTC
.	TRBJ1-2	TRBV15	few	CATSHRDLNYGYTF	TGTGCCACCAGCCACAGGGACCTTAACTATGGCTACACCTTC